These 17 T cell receptor beta chains came from one sample sequenced in a study of vaccination effects on CD4 cells after COVID-19. These receptors' targets are unknown. The assay was immunoSEQ multiplex PCR, and TCRdb's table has in-frame clones only and misses some. This sample has approximately 65,000 clones, with 74% found just once. Within the ViraFEST assay, antigen-specific CD4+ T cells underwent expansion with viral peptide pools prior to sequencing. Upon completion of around 9 days in culture, CD4+ T cells were isolated. As their vaccination, participants received two doses of either BNT162b2 or mRNA-1273. The input for sequencing was CD4+ T cells from PBMCs cultured with HCoV-229E spike peptides, taken after COVID-19 vaccination. The receptors stem from a human donor who received a COVID-19 vaccine.

The CDR3, as DNA: TGTGCCAGCAGCTTAGTGGGGGTCGGCTATGGCTACACCTTC. As protein: CASSLVGVGYGYTF. The chain uses TRBV7-2 and TRBJ1-2; a possible D gene is TRBD1 (5 bases). Trimming took off 1 base at V and 4 bases at J, with 10 bases between the two ends. CDR3 length: 14 amino acids. CDR1 is SGHTA, CDR2 FQGNSA, per germline.

The CDR3 loop is CASSLAFHRGSETQYF. CDR3 sequence (DNA): TGTGCCAGCAGCTTAGCATTTCACAGGGGCTCGGAGACCCAGTACTTC. The J gene is TRBJ2-5, the V gene TRBV13; TRBD1 matches at 7 bases. Germline assignment: CDR1 PRHDT and CDR2 FYEKMQ (reference sequence). The CDR3 contains 16 residues. Unmatched junction bases numbered 10, after V lost 1 base and J lost 5 bases. Using reference TRBV13 and TRBJ2-5 for the parts outside the CDR3, the full variable domain is AAGVIQSPRHLIKEKRETATLKCYPIPRHDTVYWYQQGPGQDPQFLISFYEKMQSDKGSIPDRFSAQQFSDYHSELNMSSLELGDSALYFCASSLAFHRGSETQYFGPGTRLLVL.

This rearrangement joins TRBV21-1 to TRBJ2-7; the tabulated D call, TRBD2, remains unverified against the DNA. TRBV21-1 represents a pseudogene. The CDR3 extends over 15 amino acids. The CDR3 is CASSGGGVSPSDQYV. CDR3 DNA: TGTGCCAGCAGCGGTGGAGGTGTCAGCCCCAGCGACCAGTACGTC.

The chain combines TRBV12-3 or TRBV12-4 with TRBJ1-1, with 8 bases fitting TRBD1. This CDR3 is 13 amino acids long. V lost 5 bases and J lost 4; bases outside the gene matches: 3. The CDR3: CASSRTGSTEAFF. The CDR3 bases are TGTGCCAGCAGTCGGACAGGGTCCACTGAAGCTTTCTTT.

This chain joins TRBV4-3 and TRBJ1-3, with D maybe TRBD1 (5 bases). The CDR3 totals 18 residues. Trimming took off 0 bases at V and 1 base at J, with 16 bases between the two ends. Germline lookup yields CDR1 LGHNA and CDR2 YSLEER. This CDR3 reads CASSQDLTRGGSGNTIYF. The CDR3 DNA sequence: TGCGCCAGCAGCCAAGATCTGACGAGGGGAGGATCTGGAAACACCATATATTTT.

Here the CDR3 reads CASSRGAGSPLHF. The CDR3 nucleotides read TGTGCCAGCAGCCGAGGGGCAGGGTCACCCCTCCACTTT. The chain recombines TRBV11-2 with TRBJ1-6; D perhaps matches TRBD1 (5 bases). There are 13 residues in the CDR3. Trimming pared 5 bases from V and 10 bases from J, leaving 12 bases between. CDR1 is SGHAT and CDR2 is FQNNGV in the germline V gene. The full variable domain, in which reference TRBV11-2 and TRBJ1-6 provide the parts outside the CDR3, is EAGVAQSPRYKIIEKRQSVAFWCNPISGHATLYWYQQILGQGPKLLIQFQNNGVVDDSQLPKDRFSAERLKGVDSTLKIQPAKLEDSAVYLCASSRGAGSPLHFGNGTRLTVT.

This clone was counted a single time. The chain couples TRBV6-2 or TRBV6-3 to TRBJ2-5, with D unclear. V was cut by 2 bases and J by 5 bases, with 12 bases left in between. CDR3 size: 14 residues. Per the germline V gene, CDR1 is MNHEY and CDR2 is SVGEGT. This CDR3 is CASSYEYGRETQYF. The CDR3 coding sequence is TGTGCCAGCAGTTACGAGTATGGGCGTGAGACCCAGTACTTC.

The rearrangement joins TRBV6-5 to TRBJ1-5; TRBD1 might be the D (6 bases). CDR1 and CDR2 (germline): MNHEY, SVGAGI. The V end lost 6 bases, the J end lost 4 bases, and 13 bases lay between the germline ends. The CDR3 is 14 amino acids. CDR3: CASSPTGGNQPQHF. The CDR3 DNA follows: TGTGCCAGCAGCCCGACAGGAGGGAATCAGCCCCAGCATTTT.

This clone was recorded once. This chain connects TRBV29-1 to TRBJ1-1; possibly TRBD1 for D (5 bases). The CDR3 spans 14 residues. Trimming pared 2 bases from V and 5 bases from J, leaving 15 bases between. Germline V gives CDR1 SQVTM, CDR2 ANQGSEA. The CDR3 loop reads CSVERNLGETEAFF. The CDR3 bases are TGCAGCGTTGAAAGGAATCTGGGGGAGACTGAAGCTTTCTTT.

The chain couples TRBV27 to TRBJ2-1; TRBD1 aligns across 7 bases. The CDR3 is 14 residues long. Trimming cost V 5 bases and J 9 bases; bases outside gene matches: 10. Germline CDR1 and CDR2: MNHEY and SMNVEV (reference sequence). CDR3 bases: TGTGCCAGCAGTACCCAACAGGGGCAGGGTGAGCAGTTCTTC. Its translation is CASSTQQGQGEQFF.

This clone was picked up a small number of times. The chain carries TRBV3-1 (or the pseudogene TRBV3-2) and TRBJ1-5; D uncertain. Trimming cost V 7 bases and J 4 bases, with 8 bases left between them. Germline V gene lookup returns CDR1 LGHDT and CDR2 YNNKEL (reference sequence). The length of the CDR3 is 12 residues. CDR3 residues: CASNHKNQPQHF. The CDR3 coding sequence is TGTGCCAGCAACCATAAAAATCAGCCCCAGCATTTT.

For the CDR3, the DNA is TGTGCCAGCAGTAACCAAATAATAAGGGGCTACACCTTC. This sequence encodes CASSNQIIRGYTF. The chain employs TRBV12-3 or TRBV12-4 and TRBJ1-2, with D unresolved. Trimming stripped 5 bases from V and 8 bases from J, with 15 bases between. CDR3 length: 13 residues.

The chain joins TRBV7-2 to TRBJ2-3; 11 positions match TRBD2. Germline V gives CDR1 SGHTA, CDR2 FQGNSA. Unmatched junction bases numbered 6, after V lost 6 bases and J lost 4 bases. CDR3 size: 15 residues. CDR3 nucleotide sequence: TGTGCCAGCAGTTTGCTAGCGGGGGGATCAGATACGCAGTATTTT. Residues: CASSLLAGGSDTQYF.

The chain links TRBV14 to TRBJ1-6; a possible D gene is TRBD1 (5 bases). This CDR3 has 13 amino acids. With 4 bases removed from V and 9 bases from J, the gap between germline ends came to 10 bases. Germline V CDR1 and CDR2: SGHDN, FVKESK. The CDR3 is CASSLGGVSPLHF. Here the CDR3 DNA reads TGTGCCAGCAGCCTGGGAGGGGTTTCACCCCTCCACTTT.

The J gene is TRBJ1-2, the V gene TRBV5-1; TRBD1 might be the D (6 bases). Germline CDR1 reads SGHRS; CDR2 reads YFSETQ. This CDR3 is built from 14 residues. Trimming took off 4 bases at V and 4 bases at J, with 14 bases between the two ends. Written as DNA, the CDR3 is TGCGCCAGCAGCCCACTAAGGGACATCTATGGCTACACCTTC. Its protein product is CASSPLRDIYGYTF.

The sample holds a few counts of this clone. This sequence joins TRBV7-2 and TRBJ2-7; TRBD1 agrees at 7 bases. The CDR3 covers 15 residues. Germline V gives CDR1 SGHTA, CDR2 FQGNSA. V dropped 5 bases and J dropped 2; count of bases not matched to a gene: 9. The CDR3 spells CASSLQGTVTYEQYV. CDR3 coding DNA: TGTGCCAGCAGCCTACAGGGGACGGTAACCTACGAGCAGTACGTC.

In nucleotides, the CDR3 is TGTGCCAGCAGTGGGTTGGAGGTCTATGGCTACACCTTC. Amino acid sequence: CASSGLEVYGYTF. The J gene is TRBJ1-2, the V gene TRBV28; D uncertain. In germline, CDR1 is MDHEN, CDR2 SYDVKM. The CDR3 runs to 13 residues. V gave up 5 bases and J gave up 4 bases, with 11 bases separating them.